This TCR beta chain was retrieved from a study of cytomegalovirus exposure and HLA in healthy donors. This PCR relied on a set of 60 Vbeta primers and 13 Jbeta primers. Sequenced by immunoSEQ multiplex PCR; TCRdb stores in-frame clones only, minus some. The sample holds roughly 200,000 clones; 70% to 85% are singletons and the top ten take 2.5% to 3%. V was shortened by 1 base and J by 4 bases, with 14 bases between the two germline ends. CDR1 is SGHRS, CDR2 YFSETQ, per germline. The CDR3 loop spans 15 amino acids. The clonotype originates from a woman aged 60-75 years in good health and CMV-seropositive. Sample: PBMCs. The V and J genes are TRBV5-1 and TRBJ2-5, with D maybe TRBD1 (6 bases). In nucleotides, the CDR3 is TGCGCCAGCAGCTTGATAGGGGGTATGGGAGAGACCCAGTACTTC. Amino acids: CASSLIGGMGETQYF.